This TCR beta chain comes out of a study of blood T cell repertoires in COVID-19. About the study: Material from acute and convalescent COVID-19 was sourced from the United States, Italy and Spain. Sources were T cells, B-cell-depleted T cells, or PBMCs; the material itself was cDNA or gDNA.

Trimming stripped 2 bases from V and 7 bases from J, with 14 bases between. In germline, CDR1 is KGHSH, CDR2 LQKENI. The CDR3 sequence is 15 residues long. Original processing notes: Nucleated cell counts were estimated from reference gene primer amplification. TCRdb keeps only in-frame clones here, not all; method: immunoSEQ multiplex PCR. D and trimming were read from the DNA, whereas the V and J calls and clone size are those reported in that table. The sample lists approximately 290,000 clones, 89% occurring once. This TCR came from a woman aged 55-69 years with acute or convalescent COVID-19. V usage is TRBV18 and J usage is TRBJ1-4, with a tentative D call TRBD1 (6 bases). Sequencing was carried out using peripheral blood. The CDR3 protein is CASSPNGGLVEKLFF. As DNA, the CDR3 is TGTGCCAGCTCACCAAACGGGGGGCTCGTTGAAAAACTGTTTTTT.